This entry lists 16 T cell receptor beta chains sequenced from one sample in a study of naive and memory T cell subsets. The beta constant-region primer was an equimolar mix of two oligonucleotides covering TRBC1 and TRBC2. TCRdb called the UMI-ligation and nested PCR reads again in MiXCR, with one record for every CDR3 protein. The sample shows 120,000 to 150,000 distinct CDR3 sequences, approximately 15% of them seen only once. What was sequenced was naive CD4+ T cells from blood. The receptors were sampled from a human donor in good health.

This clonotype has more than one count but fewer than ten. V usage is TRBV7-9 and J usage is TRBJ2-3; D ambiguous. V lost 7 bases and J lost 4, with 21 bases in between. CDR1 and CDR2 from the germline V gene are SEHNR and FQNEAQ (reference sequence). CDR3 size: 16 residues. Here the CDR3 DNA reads TGTGCCAGCACCACCCTCTACAAACGACCAGCAGATACGCAGTATTTT. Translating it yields CASTTLYKRPADTQYF.

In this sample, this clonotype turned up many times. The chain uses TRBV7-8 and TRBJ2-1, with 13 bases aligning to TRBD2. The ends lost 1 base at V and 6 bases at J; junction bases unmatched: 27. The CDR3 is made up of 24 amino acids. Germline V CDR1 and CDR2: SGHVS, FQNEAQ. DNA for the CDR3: TGTGCCAGCAGCTTAGGACAGATATTAAATCTAACCGGGACTAGCGGGAACCTCTTCAATGAGCAGTTCTTC. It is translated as CASSLGQILNLTGTSGNLFNEQFF. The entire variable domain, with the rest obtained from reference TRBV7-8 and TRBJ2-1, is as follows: GAGVSQSPRYKVAKRGQDVALRCDPISGHVSLFWYQQALGQGPEFLTYFQNEAQLDKSGLPSDRFFAERPEGSVSTLKIQRTQQEDSAVYLCASSLGQILNLTGTSGNLFNEQFFGPGTRLTVL.

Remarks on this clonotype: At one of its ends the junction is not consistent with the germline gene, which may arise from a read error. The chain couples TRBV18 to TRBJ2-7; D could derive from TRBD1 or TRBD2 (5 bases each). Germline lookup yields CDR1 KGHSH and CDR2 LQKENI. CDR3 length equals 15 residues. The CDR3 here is CASSPPGRTAFEQNF. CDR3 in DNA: TGTGCCAGCTCACCACCGGGACGGACCGCCTTTGAGCAGAACTTC.

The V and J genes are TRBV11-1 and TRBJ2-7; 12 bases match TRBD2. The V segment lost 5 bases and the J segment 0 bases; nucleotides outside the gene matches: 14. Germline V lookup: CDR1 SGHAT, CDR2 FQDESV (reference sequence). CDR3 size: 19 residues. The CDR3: CASSPAPGLAGGSSYEQYF. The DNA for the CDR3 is TGTGCCAGCAGCCCAGCACCGGGACTAGCGGGCGGAAGCTCCTACGAGCAGTACTTC.

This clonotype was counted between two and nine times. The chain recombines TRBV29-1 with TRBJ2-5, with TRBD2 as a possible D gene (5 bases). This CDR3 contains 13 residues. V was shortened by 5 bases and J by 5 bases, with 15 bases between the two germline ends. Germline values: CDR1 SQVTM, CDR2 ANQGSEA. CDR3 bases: TGCAGCGTTCCTTGGAGGCCTTGGGAGACCCAGTACTTC. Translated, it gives CSVPWRPWETQYF.

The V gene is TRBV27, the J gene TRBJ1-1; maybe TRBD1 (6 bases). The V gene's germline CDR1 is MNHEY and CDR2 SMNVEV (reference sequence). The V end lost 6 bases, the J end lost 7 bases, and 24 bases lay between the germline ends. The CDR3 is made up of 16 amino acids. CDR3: CASSPGFVVGAGEAFF. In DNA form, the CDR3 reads TGTGCCAGCAGCCCGGGGTTCGTCGTGGGGGCTGGTGAAGCTTTCTTT.

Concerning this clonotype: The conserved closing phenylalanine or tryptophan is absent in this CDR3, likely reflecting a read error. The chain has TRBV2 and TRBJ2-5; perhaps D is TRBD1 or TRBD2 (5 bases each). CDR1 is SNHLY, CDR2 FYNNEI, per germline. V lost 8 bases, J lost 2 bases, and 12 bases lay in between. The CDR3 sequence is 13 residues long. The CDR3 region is CASEYRRQETQYY. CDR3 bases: TGTGCCAGCGAATACAGGAGGCAAGAGACCCAGTACTAC.

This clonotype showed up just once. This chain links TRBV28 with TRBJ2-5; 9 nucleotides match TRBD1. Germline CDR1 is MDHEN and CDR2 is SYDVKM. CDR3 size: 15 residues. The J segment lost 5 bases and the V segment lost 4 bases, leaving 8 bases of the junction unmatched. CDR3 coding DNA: TGTGCCAGCAGTTCAGCGGGACAGGGATTGGAGACCCAGTACTTC. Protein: CASSSAGQGLETQYF. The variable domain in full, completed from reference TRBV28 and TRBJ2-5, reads DVKVTQSSRYLVKRTGEKVFLECVQDMDHENMFWYRQDPGLGLRLIYFSYDVKMKEKGDIPEGYSVSREKKERFSLILESASTNQTSMYLCASSSAGQGLETQYFGPGTRLLVL.

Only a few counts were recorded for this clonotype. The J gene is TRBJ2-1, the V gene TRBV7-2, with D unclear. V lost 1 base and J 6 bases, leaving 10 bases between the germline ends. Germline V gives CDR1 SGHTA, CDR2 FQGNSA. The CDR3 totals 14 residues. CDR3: CASSLVPLGNEQFF. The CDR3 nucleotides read TGTGCCAGCAGCTTAGTCCCTTTGGGCAATGAGCAGTTCTTC. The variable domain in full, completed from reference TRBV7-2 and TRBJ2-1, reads GAGVSQSPSNKVTEKGKDVELRCDPISGHTALYWYRQSLGQGLEFLIYFQGNSAPDKSGLPSDRFSAERTGGSVSTLTIQRTQQEDSAVYLCASSLVPLGNEQFFGPGTRLTVL.

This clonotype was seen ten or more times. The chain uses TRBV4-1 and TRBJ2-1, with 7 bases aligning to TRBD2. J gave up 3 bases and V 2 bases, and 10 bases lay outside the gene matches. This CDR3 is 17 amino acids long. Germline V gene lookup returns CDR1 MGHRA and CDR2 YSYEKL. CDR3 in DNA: TGCGCCAGCAGCCAACCTCTAAGCGGGACGGGCTACAATGAGCAGTTCTTC. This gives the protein CASSQPLSGTGYNEQFF.

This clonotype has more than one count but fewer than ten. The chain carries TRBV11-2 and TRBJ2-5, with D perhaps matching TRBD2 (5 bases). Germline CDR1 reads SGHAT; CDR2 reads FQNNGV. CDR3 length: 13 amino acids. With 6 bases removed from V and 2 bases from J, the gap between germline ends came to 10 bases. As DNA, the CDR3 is TGTGCCAGCAGACGACTAACACAAGAGACCCAGTACTTC. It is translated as CASRRLTQETQYF.

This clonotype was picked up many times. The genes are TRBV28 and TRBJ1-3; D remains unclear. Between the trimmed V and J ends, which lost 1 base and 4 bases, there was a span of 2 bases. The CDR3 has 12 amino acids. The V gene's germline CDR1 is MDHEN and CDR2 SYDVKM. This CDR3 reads CASSLLGNTIYF. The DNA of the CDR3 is TGTGCCAGCAGTTTATTGGGAAACACCATATATTTT.

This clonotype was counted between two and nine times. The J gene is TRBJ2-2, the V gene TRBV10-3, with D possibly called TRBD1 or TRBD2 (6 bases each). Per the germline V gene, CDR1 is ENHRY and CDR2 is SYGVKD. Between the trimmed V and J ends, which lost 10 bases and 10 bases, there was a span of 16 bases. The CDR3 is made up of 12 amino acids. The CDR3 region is CATTHREEELFF. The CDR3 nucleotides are TGTGCCACTACTCACAGGGAGGAGGAGCTGTTTTTT.

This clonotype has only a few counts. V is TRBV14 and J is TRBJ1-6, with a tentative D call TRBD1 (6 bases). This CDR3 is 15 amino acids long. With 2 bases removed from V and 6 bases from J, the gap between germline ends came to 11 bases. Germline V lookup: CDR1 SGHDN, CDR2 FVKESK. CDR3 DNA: TGTGCCAGCAGCCAAAGGGGGGGAAGTAATTCACCCCTCCACTTT. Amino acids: CASSQRGGSNSPLHF.

In nucleotides, the CDR3 is TGTGCCAGCAGCCAAGGCCTTTACAATGAGCAGTTCTTC. It specifies CASSQGLYNEQFF. V usage is TRBV3-1 and J usage is TRBJ2-1; unclear D gene. Germline lookup yields CDR1 LGHDT and CDR2 YNNKEL (reference sequence). The germline V and J ends were trimmed by 1 base and 4 bases, with 5 bases remaining between them. The CDR3 runs 13 residues.

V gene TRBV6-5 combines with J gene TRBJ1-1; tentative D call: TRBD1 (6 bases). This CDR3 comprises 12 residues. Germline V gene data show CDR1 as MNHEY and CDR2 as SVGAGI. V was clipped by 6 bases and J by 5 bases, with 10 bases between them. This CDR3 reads CASRKGGTEAFF. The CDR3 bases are TGTGCCAGCAGAAAAGGGGGGACTGAAGCTTTCTTT.